One and the same sample provided the 9 T cell receptor beta chains below, sequenced in a study of T cell repertoires in cytomegalovirus infection (dated by TCRdb to about 2019). The instrument was an Illumina HiSeq 1500. TCRdb reprocessed the public reads (quality trimming at Q25 with fastp, clone calling with MiXCR) and kept in-frame beta chains. Rows with one shared CDR3 protein collapse into an entry with the most common genes and DNA. In all, the sample holds about 830,000 distinct CDR3 sequences, and over 25% of those were seen once. Jointly, the top ten make up around 12% of the sample. In the paper's terms, the treatment or condition label means: in vitro stimulation with specific CMV peptide epitopes to enrich CMV-specific T cells. No antigen has been assigned to these receptors. Specimen: cultured CD8+ T cells from PBMCs, collected from culture after CMV antigen stimulation. These receptor sequences come from a human donor in good health (CMV status not recorded). Some clones in this sample may be carry-over from other donors' samples.

CDR3 amino acids: CASRPGLAASTDTQYF. CDR3 bases: TGCGCCAGCAGGCCAGGTCTAGCGGCCAGCACAGATACGCAGTATTTT. The chain has TRBV4-1 and TRBJ2-3; 7 nucleotides line up with TRBD2. The CDR3 is made up of 16 amino acids. Trimming removed 6 bases from V and 0 bases from J; junction bases left unmatched: 9. The V gene's germline CDR1 is MGHRA and CDR2 YSYEKL.

This sequence joins TRBV7-9 and TRBJ2-5; 8 bases match TRBD1. The V gene end was trimmed by 7 bases and the J gene end by 4 bases; junction bases not matched to a gene: 5. The germline CDR1 and CDR2 sequences are SEHNR and FQNEAQ (reference sequence). This CDR3 spans 13 amino acids. CDR3 loop: CASNPQGGETQYF. The CDR3 DNA reads as TGTGCCAGCAACCCACAGGGGGGAGAGACCCAGTACTTC.

Comments on this clonotype: At one end the junction does not follow the germline gene, possibly because of a read error. This chain uses TRBV6-1 with TRBJ1-1; maybe TRBD1 (5 bases). This CDR3 has 12 amino acids. Per germline, CDR1 MNHNS and CDR2 SASEGT. Here the CDR3 reads CASSQAGTWAFF. The CDR3 DNA reads TGTGCCAGCAGTCAAGCAGGGACGTGGGCTTTCTTT.

This clonotype showed up just a few times. The gene calls are TRBV12-5 and TRBJ1-1; 9 bases line up with TRBD1. This CDR3 comprises 20 residues. Germline CDR1 reads LGHNT; CDR2 reads FRNRAP. After removal of 0 bases from V and 3 bases from J, the junction contained 17 bases not matched to a gene. CDR3: CASGLVFVGTGSYWYTEAFF. The CDR3 bases are TGTGCTAGTGGTTTGGTATTTGTCGGGACAGGGTCGTATTGGTACACTGAAGCTTTCTTT.

J is TRBJ2-1 and V is TRBV6-1; D is unclear. CDR3 size: 13 residues. V lost 6 bases to trimming and J lost 7 bases, with 13 bases between them. Germline V gene lookup returns CDR1 MNHNS and CDR2 SASEGT. As DNA, the CDR3 is TGTGCCAGCAGCCCGACCCCTAGGAATGAGCAGTTCTTC. This translates into CASSPTPRNEQFF.

The rearrangement joins TRBV5-4 to TRBJ2-7; 10 bases map to TRBD2. The CDR3 runs 18 residues. J gave up 5 bases and V 0 bases, and 14 bases lay outside the gene matches. From germline, CDR1 is SGHNT and CDR2 YYREEE (reference sequence). The DNA of the CDR3 is TGTGCCAGCAGCTTGGTCCCGAGCGGGGGGGCCGATTTTAACGAGCAGTACTTC. Translation: CASSLVPSGGADFNEQYF.

The gene calls are TRBV11-1 and TRBJ2-7, with 8 bases aligning to TRBD1. The CDR3 consists of 14 residues. V trimming: 5 bases; J trimming: 3 bases; junction bases outside the gene matches: 6. From germline, CDR1 is SGHAT and CDR2 FQDESV (reference sequence). CDR3 DNA sequence: TGTGCCAGCAGCGCATGGACAGGGAGCTACGAGCAGTACTTC. It encodes CASSAWTGSYEQYF.

The chain is built from TRBV13 and TRBJ1-6; weak D call: TRBD1 (6 bases). This CDR3 region has 14 residues. CDR1 PRHDT and CDR2 FYEKMQ come from the germline V gene (reference sequence). Between the trimmed V and J ends, which lost 4 bases and 8 bases, there was a span of 12 bases. The CDR3 sequence is CASSSGQLDSPLHF. Here the CDR3 DNA reads TGTGCCAGCAGCTCTGGACAGTTGGATTCACCCCTCCACTTT. Supplemented by reference TRBV13 and TRBJ1-6, the full variable domain reads AAGVIQSPRHLIKEKRETATLKCYPIPRHDTVYWYQQGPGQDPQFLISFYEKMQSDKGSIPDRFSAQQFSDYHSELNMSSLELGDSALYFCASSSGQLDSPLHFGNGTRLTVT.

CDR3 residues: CASSQDDPGTAYNEQFF. CDR3 DNA: TGCGCCAGCAGCCAAGACGACCCCGGGACTGCCTACAATGAGCAGTTCTTC. V gene TRBV4-3 combines with J gene TRBJ2-1; D might be TRBD2 (6 bases). CDR1 is LGHNA, CDR2 YSLEER, per germline. Trimming took 0 bases from V and 2 from J, leaving 14 bases between them. This CDR3 comprises 17 residues.